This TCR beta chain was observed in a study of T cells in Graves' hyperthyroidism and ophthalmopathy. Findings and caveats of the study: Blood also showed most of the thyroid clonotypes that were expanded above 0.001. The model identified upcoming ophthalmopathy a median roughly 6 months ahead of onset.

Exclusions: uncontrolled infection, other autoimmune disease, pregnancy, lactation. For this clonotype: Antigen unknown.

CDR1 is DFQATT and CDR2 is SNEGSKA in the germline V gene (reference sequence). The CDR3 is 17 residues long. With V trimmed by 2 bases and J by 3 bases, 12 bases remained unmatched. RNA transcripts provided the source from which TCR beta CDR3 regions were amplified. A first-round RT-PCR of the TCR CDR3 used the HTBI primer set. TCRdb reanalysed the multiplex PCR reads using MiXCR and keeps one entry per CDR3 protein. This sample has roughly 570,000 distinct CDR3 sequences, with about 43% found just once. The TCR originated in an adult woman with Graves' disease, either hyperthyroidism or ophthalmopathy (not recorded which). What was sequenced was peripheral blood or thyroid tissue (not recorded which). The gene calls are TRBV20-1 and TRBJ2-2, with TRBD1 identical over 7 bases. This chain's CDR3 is CSARRDRVRGDTGELFF. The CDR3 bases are TGCAGTGCTAGACGCGACAGGGTGAGGGGAGACACCGGGGAGCTGTTTTTT.